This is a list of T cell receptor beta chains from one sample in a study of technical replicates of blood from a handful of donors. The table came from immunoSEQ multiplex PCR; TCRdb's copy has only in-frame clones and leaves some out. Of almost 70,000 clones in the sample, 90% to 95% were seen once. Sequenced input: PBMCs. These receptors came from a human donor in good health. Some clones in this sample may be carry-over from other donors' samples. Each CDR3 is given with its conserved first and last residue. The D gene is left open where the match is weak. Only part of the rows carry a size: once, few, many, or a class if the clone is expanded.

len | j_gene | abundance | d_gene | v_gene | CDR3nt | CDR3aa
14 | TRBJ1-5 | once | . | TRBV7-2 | TGTGCCAGCAGCTTAGCTTTGCGGGATCAGCCCCAGCATTTT | CASSLALRDQPQHF
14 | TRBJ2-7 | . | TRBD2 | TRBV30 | TGTGCCTGGAGTGTAACTAGCGAGGGCTACGAGCAGTACTTC | CAWSVTSEGYEQYF
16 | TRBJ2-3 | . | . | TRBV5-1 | TGCGCCAGCAGCTTGGGATCGGGGGGCGGAGCAGATACGCAGTATTTT | CASSLGSGGGADTQYF
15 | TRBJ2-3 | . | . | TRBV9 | TGTGCCAGCAGCGTTTCCGGGAGAGATGGAGATACGCAGTATTTT | CASSVSGRDGDTQYF
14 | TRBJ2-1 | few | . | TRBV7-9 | TGTGCCAGCAGCTTTGAGGCGGGGCCTAATGAGCAGTTCTTC | CASSFEAGPNEQFF
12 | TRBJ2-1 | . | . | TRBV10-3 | TGTGCCATCAGGGCCACCAACAATGAGCAGTTCTTC | CAIRATNNEQFF
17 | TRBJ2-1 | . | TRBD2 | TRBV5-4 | TGTGCCAGCAGCTTAGACGGGACTAGCGCCGACTACAATGAGCAGTTCTTC | CASSLDGTSADYNEQFF
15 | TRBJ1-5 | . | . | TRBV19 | TGTGCCAGCGATCGGCAGGGTGATTGGAATCAGCCCCAGCATTTT | CASDRQGDWNQPQHF
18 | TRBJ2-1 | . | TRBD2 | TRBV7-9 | TGTGCCAGCAGCCGAGAAGTGGGACTAGCGGGGAGCAACAATGAGCAGTTCTTC | CASSREVGLAGSNNEQFF
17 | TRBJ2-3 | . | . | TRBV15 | TGTGCCACCAGCAGAGATTACACGGCAGGTATAACAGATACGCAGTATTTT | CATSRDYTAGITDTQYF